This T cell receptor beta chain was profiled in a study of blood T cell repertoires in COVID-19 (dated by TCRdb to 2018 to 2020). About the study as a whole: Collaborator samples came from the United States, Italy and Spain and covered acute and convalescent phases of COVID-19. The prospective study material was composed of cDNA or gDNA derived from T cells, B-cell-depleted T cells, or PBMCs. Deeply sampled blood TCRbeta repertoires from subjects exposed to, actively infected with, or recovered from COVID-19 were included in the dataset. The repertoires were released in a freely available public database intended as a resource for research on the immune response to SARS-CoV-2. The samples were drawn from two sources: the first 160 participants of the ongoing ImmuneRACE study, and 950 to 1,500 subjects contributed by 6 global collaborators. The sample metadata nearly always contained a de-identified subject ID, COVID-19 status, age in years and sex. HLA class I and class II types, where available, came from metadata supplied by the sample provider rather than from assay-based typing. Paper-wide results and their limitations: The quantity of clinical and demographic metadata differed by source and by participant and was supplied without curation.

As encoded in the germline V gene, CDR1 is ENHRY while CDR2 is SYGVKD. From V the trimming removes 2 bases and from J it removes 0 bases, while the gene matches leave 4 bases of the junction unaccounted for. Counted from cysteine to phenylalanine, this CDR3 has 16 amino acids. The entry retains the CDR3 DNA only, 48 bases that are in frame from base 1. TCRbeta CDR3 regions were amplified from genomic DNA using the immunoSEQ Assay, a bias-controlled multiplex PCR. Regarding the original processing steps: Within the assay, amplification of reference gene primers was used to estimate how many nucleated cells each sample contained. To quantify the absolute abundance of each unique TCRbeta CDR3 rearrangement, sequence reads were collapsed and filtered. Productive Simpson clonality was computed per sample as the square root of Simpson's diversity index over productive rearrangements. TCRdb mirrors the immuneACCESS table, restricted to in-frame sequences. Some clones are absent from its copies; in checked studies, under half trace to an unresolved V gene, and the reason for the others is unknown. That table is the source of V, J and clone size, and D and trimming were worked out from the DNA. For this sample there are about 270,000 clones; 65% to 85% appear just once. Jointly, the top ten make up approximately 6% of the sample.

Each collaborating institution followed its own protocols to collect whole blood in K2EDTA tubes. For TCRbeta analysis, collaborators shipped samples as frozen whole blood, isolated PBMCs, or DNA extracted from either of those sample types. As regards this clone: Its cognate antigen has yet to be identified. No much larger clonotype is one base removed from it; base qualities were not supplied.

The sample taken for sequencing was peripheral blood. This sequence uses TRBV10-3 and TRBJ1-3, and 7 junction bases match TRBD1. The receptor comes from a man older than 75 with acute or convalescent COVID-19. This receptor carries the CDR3 CAISEGQAFSGNTIYF. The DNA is TGTGCCATCAGTGAGGGACAGGCTTTCTCTGGAAACACCATATATTTT.